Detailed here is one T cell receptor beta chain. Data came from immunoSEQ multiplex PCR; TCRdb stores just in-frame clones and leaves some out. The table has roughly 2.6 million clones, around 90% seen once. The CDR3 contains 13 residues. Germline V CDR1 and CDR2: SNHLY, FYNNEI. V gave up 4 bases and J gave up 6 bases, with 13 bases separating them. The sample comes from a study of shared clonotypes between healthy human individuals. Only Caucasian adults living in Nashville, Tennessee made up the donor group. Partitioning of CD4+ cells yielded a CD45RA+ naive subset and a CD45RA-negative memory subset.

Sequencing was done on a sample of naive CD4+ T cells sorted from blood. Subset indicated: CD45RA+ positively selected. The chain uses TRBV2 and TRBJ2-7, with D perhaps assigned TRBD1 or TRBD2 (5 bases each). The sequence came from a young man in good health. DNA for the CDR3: TGTGCCAGCAGTGCCACGGGGCTTGGCGAGCAGTACTTC. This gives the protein CASSATGLGEQYF.